One sample yielded the 16 T cell receptor beta chains listed below, sequenced in a study of post-analysis software for immune sequencing data. Findings and caveats of the study: Patients used about 5 TRBV segments, including TRBV5-6, TRBV5-1 and TRBV20-1, more often than controls.

The authors incorporated unique molecular identifiers into the TCR beta cDNA libraries. Each CDR3 protein is one row after TCRdb ran MiXCR on the PCR reads. This sample has about 800,000 distinct CDR3 sequences; roughly 27% occur once, and the top ten carry more than 0.45%. These receptors' antigens are unknown. Sequencing was performed on blood. Every receptor here comes from a girl between 5 and 17 years old with multiple sclerosis.

This sequence joins TRBV7-2 and TRBJ2-5; 7 nucleotides agree with TRBD2. This CDR3 has 14 amino acids. CDR1 SGHTA and CDR2 FQGNSA come from the germline V gene. Losses at the gene ends were 5 bases for V and 4 bases for J; bases not matched to a gene: 7. CDR3: CASSPESGGETQYF. In DNA, the CDR3 is TGTGCCAGCAGCCCCGAATCGGGGGGAGAGACCCAGTACTTC.

The J gene is TRBJ1-2, the V gene TRBV20-1; no reliable D call. CDR3 length: 12 amino acids. V was trimmed by 8 bases and J by 2 bases, leaving 12 bases between them. Germline V lookup: CDR1 DFQATT, CDR2 SNEGSKA (reference sequence). CDR3 coding DNA: TGCAGTCCCTCGACCGGGAACTATGGCTACACCTTC. It yields the protein CSPSTGNYGYTF.

This clonotype came up a few times. V usage is TRBV27 and J usage is TRBJ1-1, with D unresolved. This CDR3 is built from 13 residues. V dropped 5 bases and J dropped 0 bases, with 7 bases sitting between them. Germline V lookup: CDR1 MNHEY, CDR2 SMNVEV (reference sequence). CDR3 in DNA: TGTGCCAGCAGTGGGGTCATGAACACTGAAGCTTTCTTT. Amino acids: CASSGVMNTEAFF.

The rearrangement joins TRBV7-8 to TRBJ2-6; the match to TRBD1 covers 7 bases. With V trimmed by 2 bases and J by 2 bases, 6 bases remained unmatched. The germline gives CDR1 SGHVS, CDR2 FQNEAQ. The CDR3 length is 17 residues. The CDR3 nucleotides are TGTGCCAGCAGCTTAACCCACAGGGGTACTGGGGCCAACGTCCTGACTTTC. This sequence encodes CASSLTHRGTGANVLTF.

In this sample, this clonotype turned up a few times. The chain is built from TRBV4-3 and TRBJ2-4; 7 nucleotides align to TRBD1. The length of the CDR3 is 15 residues. Germline V gene data show CDR1 as LGHNA and CDR2 as YSLEER. V shed 7 bases, J shed 2 bases, and the junction held 8 bases outside the gene matches. The DNA for the CDR3 is TGCGCCAGCACCCAGGGCAGGGGGACCAAAAACATTCAGTACTTC. Amino acids: CASTQGRGTKNIQYF.

The genes are TRBV29-1 and TRBJ1-2; D perhaps matches TRBD1 (5 bases). The CDR3 has 17 amino acids. V was clipped by 4 bases and J by 3 bases, with 24 bases between them. Germline-derived CDR1 and CDR2 are SQVTM and ANQGSEA. The CDR3 region is CSVGRASTGWGDYGYTF. The CDR3 region has the DNA TGCAGCGTTGGAAGGGCATCTACCGGCTGGGGCGACTATGGCTACACCTTC. Variable domain in full (rest from reference TRBV29-1 and TRBJ1-2): SAVISQKPSRDICQRGTSLTIQCQVDSQVTMMFWYRQQPGQSLTLIATANQGSEATYESGFVIDKFPISRPNLTFSTLTVSNMSPEDSSIYLCSVGRASTGWGDYGYTFGSGTRLTVV.

This clonotype was picked up a small number of times. The V call is TRBV20-1, the J call TRBJ2-3; 7 bases are a match to TRBD1. V was pared by 6 bases and J by 0 bases, with 12 bases of the junction left unmatched. CDR1 is DFQATT, CDR2 SNEGSKA, per germline (reference sequence). This CDR3 has 16 residues. The CDR3 nucleotides read TGCAGTGCGGCAAGAGACAGGGACACTAGCACAGATACGCAGTATTTT. As protein: CSAARDRDTSTDTQYF.

The chain has TRBV7-2 and TRBJ2-7; no clear D. The CDR3 extends over 14 amino acids. V shed 5 bases and J shed 1 base, with 12 bases lying between them. Per germline, CDR1 SGHTA and CDR2 FQGNSA. DNA of the CDR3: TGTGCCAGCAGCCGTACTCCGACTTCCTACGAGCAGTACTTC. Translation: CASSRTPTSYEQYF.

This clonotype was counted a few times. The genes are TRBV5-5 and TRBJ2-1, with D perhaps given as TRBD1 or TRBD2 (6 bases each). V lost 1 base, J lost 8 bases, and 10 bases lay in between. The CDR3 runs to 13 residues. Germline-derived CDR1 and CDR2 are SGHKS and YYEKEE (reference sequence). CDR3 protein: CASSLLGGHEQFF. CDR3 sequence (DNA): TGTGCCAGCAGCTTGCTAGGGGGGCATGAGCAGTTCTTC.

A remark on this clonotype: An end of the junction differs from the germline gene, which may be a read error. The gene calls are TRBV28 and TRBJ2-7; possibly TRBD1 for D (8 bases). CDR1 and CDR2 from the germline V gene are MDHEN and SYDVKM. The CDR3 runs 13 residues. This chain's CDR3 is CAGSHRTGREEYF. In nucleotides, the CDR3 is TGTGCCGGCAGTCACCGGACAGGGAGGGAGGAGTACTTC.

J is TRBJ2-7 and V is TRBV20-1, with D perhaps being TRBD1 or TRBD2 (6 bases each). Germline CDR1 is DFQATT and CDR2 is SNEGSKA (reference sequence). CDR3 size: 14 residues. Trimming took 3 bases from V and 2 from J, leaving 14 bases between them. This CDR3 is CSARRTGAAYEQYF. The CDR3 DNA is TGCAGTGCTAGGAGGACGGGGGCCGCCTACGAGCAGTACTTC.

This clonotype was seen once. Being one base from a much bigger clone, this may be a read error. The chain is built from TRBV7-2 and TRBJ2-1; D unclear. Looked up from germline, CDR1 is SGHTA and CDR2 is FQGNSA. The CDR3 contains 14 residues. V shed 5 bases and J shed 7 bases, with 15 bases lying between them. CDR3: CASSRWQVTNEQFF. DNA for the CDR3: TGTGCCAGCAGCAGGTGGCAGGTGACTAATGAGCAGTTCTTC.

This clonotype turned up a few times. V and J are TRBV2 and TRBJ1-2, with D perhaps TRBD1 (6 bases). CDR1 and CDR2 from the germline V gene are SNHLY and FYNNEI. CDR3 length: 14 residues. Between the trimmed V and J ends, which lost 6 bases and 3 bases, there was a span of 14 bases. The CDR3 bases are TGTGCCAGCAGCAGTCAGGGGCGGCACTATGGCTACACCTTC. Its protein product is CASSSQGRHYGYTF.

This chain joins TRBV12-3 or TRBV12-4 and TRBJ1-1; the D is unclear. CDR3 length equals 13 residues. V lost 8 bases to trimming and J lost 0 bases, with 10 bases between them. DNA of the CDR3: TGTGCCAGCCGCCACCCCGTGAACACTGAAGCTTTCTTT. It translates to CASRHPVNTEAFF.

The chain is built from TRBV3-1 and TRBJ1-6, with no clear D. The CDR3 runs to 16 residues. Germline CDR1 LGHDT, CDR2 YNNKEL (reference sequence). V gave up 0 bases and J gave up 0 bases, with 6 bases separating them. The CDR3 DNA follows: TGTGCCAGCAGCCAAGAAGGGATCTCCTATAATTCACCCCTCCACTTT. Amino acids: CASSQEGISYNSPLHF.

The rearrangement joins TRBV7-9 to TRBJ1-1, with TRBD1 as a possible D gene (6 bases). Trimming removed 10 bases from V and 0 bases from J, with 15 bases in between. From germline, CDR1 is SEHNR and CDR2 FQNEAQ (reference sequence). This CDR3 contains 14 residues. The CDR3 region is CAIPTGTLNTEAFF. The DNA for the CDR3 is TGTGCCATCCCTACCGGGACACTGAACACTGAAGCTTTCTTT.